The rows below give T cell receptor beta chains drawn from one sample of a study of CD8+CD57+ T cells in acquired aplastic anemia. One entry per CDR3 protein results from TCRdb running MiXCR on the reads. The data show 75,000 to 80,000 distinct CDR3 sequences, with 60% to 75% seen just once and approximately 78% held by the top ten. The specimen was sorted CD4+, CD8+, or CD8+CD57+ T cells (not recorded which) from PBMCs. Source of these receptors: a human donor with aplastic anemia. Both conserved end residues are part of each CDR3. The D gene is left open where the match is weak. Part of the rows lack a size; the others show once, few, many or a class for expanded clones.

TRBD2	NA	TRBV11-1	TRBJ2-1	TGTGCCAGCAGCTTAGCTACTAGCGGGCCCTACAATGAGCAGTTCTTC	CASSLATSGPYNEQFF
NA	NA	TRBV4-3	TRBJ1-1	TGCGCCAGTAGCCAAGATTGGGAGACTACCAACACTGAAGCTTTCTTT	CASSQDWETTNTEAFF
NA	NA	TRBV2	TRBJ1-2	TGTGCCAGCAGCGCAGGGTACCCAGGCTATGGCTACACCTTC	CASSAGYPGYGYTF
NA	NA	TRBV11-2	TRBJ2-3	TGTGCCAGCAGCTTAGAGACCACAGATACGCAGTATTTT	CASSLETTDTQYF
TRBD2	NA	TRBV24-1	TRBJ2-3	TGTGCCACCAGTGATTTCACTAGCGCCGGCACAGATACGCAGTATTTT	CATSDFTSAGTDTQYF
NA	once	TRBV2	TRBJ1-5	TGTGCCAGCAGCTTACGAGGCAATCAGCCCCAGCATTTT	CASSLRGNQPQHF
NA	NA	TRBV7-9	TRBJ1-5	TGTGCCAGCAGCTTAGATTGGGGGGACAATCAGCCCCAGCATTTT	CASSLDWGDNQPQHF
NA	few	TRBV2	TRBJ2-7	TGTGCCAGCAGGGTTGACAGCTACGAGCAGTACTTC	CASRVDSYEQYF
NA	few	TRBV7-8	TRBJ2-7	TGTGCCAGCAGCTTCTGGGGGAGGTACGAGCAGTACTTC	CASSFWGRYEQYF
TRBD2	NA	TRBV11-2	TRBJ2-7	TGTGCCAGCAGCCCCATCAAGCGGGGGGGCTCCTACGAGCAGTACTTC	CASSPIKRGGSYEQYF
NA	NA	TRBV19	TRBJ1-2	TGTGCCAGCAGCGAGGGCGTGGGTCCCTATGGCTACACCTTC	CASSEGVGPYGYTF
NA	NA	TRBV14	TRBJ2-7	TGTGCCAGCAGCGGCAGTAGGGAGGCTCTCGAGCAGTACTTC	CASSGSREALEQYF
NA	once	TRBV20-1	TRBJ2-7	TGCAGTGCCAGCAGACCTAACACCGAGGCCTACGAGCAGTACTTC	CSASRPNTEAYEQYF
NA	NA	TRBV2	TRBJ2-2	TGTGCCAGCACTCAGTTTCCCGGGGAGCTGTTTTTT	CASTQFPGELFF
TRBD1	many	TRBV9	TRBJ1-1	TGTGCCAGCAGCGCATACGGACAGGGTCAATTCCTGAACACTGAAGCTTTCTTT	CASSAYGQGQFLNTEAFF
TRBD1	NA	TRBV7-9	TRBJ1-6	TGTGCCAGCAGCTGGGACAGAATTAATTCACCCCTCCACTTT	CASSWDRINSPLHF
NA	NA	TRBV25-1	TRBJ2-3	TGTGCCAGCAGTCAAGGTGAGGGTAAAGATACGCAGTATTTT	CASSQGEGKDTQYF
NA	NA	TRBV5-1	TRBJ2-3	TGCGCCAGCAGCTTGGAGTGGGGGACAGATACGCAGTATTTT	CASSLEWGTDTQYF
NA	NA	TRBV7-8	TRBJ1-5	TGTGCCAGCAGCATTATTCGGTATCAGCCCCAGCATTTT	CASSIIRYQPQHF
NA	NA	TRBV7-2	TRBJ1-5	TGTGCCAGCAGCTTCTACCCCAATCAGCCCCAGCATTTT	CASSFYPNQPQHF
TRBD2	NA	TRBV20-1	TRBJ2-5	TGCAGTGCTAGGCTAGCGGGCGGGGAGACCCAGTACTTC	CSARLAGGETQYF
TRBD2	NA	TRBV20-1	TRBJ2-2	TGCAGTGCCAAGGGACTAGCGGGTCACGGGGAGCTGTTTTTT	CSAKGLAGHGELFF
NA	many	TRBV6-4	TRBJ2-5	TGTGCCAGCAGTCACGCCGGGGGCGGTAGCCAAGAGACCCAGTACTTC	CASSHAGGGSQETQYF
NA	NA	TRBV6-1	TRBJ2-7	TGTGCCAGCACCGTAGGGCTCGAGCAGTACTTC	CASTVGLEQYF
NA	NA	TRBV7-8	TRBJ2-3	TGTGCCAGCAGCTTAGCCGACGACACAGATACGCAGTATTTT	CASSLADDTDTQYF
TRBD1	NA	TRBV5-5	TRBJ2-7	TGTGCCAGCAGCTTGCAAGGACAGGTCTACGAGCAGTACTTC	CASSLQGQVYEQYF
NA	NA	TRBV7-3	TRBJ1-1	TGTGCCAGCAGCCAGGGCCCAATGAGTTCGGAAGCTTTCTTT	CASSQGPMSSEAFF
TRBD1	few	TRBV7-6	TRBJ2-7	TGTGCCAGCAGCTTGACAGGGATCGAGCAGTACTTC	CASSLTGIEQYF
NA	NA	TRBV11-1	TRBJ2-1	TGTGCCAGCAGCTTAAGGGATCCGTCCTACAATGAGCAGTTCTTC	CASSLRDPSYNEQFF
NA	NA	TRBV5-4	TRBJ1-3	TGTGCCAGCAGCTTTTCGGGAGCAAACACCATATATTTT	CASSFSGANTIYF
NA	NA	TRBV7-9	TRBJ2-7	TGTGCCAGCAGCTGGCGGAACTACGAGCAGTACTTC	CASSWRNYEQYF